The 5 T cell receptor beta chains below were found in one sample sequenced in a study of blood T cell repertoires in COVID-19. Assay: immunoSEQ multiplex PCR; the TCRdb copy retains only in-frame clones and omits some. The data contain around 30,000 clones, roughly nine tenths of them singletons. The specimen was peripheral blood. The receptors were gathered from a human donor in a cohort sampled during active COVID-19.

The chain uses TRBV7-3 and TRBJ2-3, with 9 bases fitting TRBD2. Germline V CDR1 and CDR2: SGHTA, FQGTGA. CDR3 length: 16 residues. The V and J ends lost 5 bases and 4 bases, in that order; junction bases with no gene match: 10. The CDR3 loop is CASSRRAGGPSDTQYF. The CDR3 DNA is TGTGCCAGCAGCCGTCGGGCGGGGGGGCCATCAGATACGCAGTATTTT.

The chain links TRBV6-4 to TRBJ2-3; 7 nucleotides align to TRBD2. Germline lookup yields CDR1 MRHNA and CDR2 SNTAGT. With V trimmed by 3 bases and J by 3 bases, 3 bases remained unmatched. This CDR3 comprises 14 residues. The CDR3: CASSEGGGTDTQYF. The CDR3, as DNA: TGTGCCAGCAGTGAGGGGGGGGGAACAGATACGCAGTATTTT.

This clone is judged hyperexpanded (1% or more). This chain links TRBV28 with TRBJ1-6, with 8 positions matching TRBD1. Trimming removed 3 bases from V and 7 bases from J; junction bases left unmatched: 2. Germline CDR1 and CDR2: MDHEN and SYDVKM. CDR3 length equals 14 residues. CDR3 in DNA: TGTGCCAGCAGTTTCCACAGGGGGAATTCACCCCTCCACTTT. Translated: CASSFHRGNSPLHF.

The chain uses TRBV12-3 or TRBV12-4 and TRBJ1-1; TRBD1 agrees at 9 bases. The CDR3 covers 12 residues. Unmatched junction bases numbered 5, after V lost 5 bases and J lost 10 bases. The CDR3 DNA sequence: TGTGCCAGCAGTGGGGACAGGGACGGAGCTTTCTTT. Amino acids: CASSGDRDGAFF.

This chain links TRBV2 with TRBJ2-1; the D gene is possibly TRBD2 (5 bases). Trimming took 7 bases from V and 6 from J, leaving 16 bases between them. CDR1 and CDR2 (germline): SNHLY, FYNNEI. CDR3 size: 14 residues. The CDR3 nucleotides are TGTGCCAGCATCGGGCTAGCCGATCTCAATGAGCAGTTCTTC. It codes for CASIGLADLNEQFF.